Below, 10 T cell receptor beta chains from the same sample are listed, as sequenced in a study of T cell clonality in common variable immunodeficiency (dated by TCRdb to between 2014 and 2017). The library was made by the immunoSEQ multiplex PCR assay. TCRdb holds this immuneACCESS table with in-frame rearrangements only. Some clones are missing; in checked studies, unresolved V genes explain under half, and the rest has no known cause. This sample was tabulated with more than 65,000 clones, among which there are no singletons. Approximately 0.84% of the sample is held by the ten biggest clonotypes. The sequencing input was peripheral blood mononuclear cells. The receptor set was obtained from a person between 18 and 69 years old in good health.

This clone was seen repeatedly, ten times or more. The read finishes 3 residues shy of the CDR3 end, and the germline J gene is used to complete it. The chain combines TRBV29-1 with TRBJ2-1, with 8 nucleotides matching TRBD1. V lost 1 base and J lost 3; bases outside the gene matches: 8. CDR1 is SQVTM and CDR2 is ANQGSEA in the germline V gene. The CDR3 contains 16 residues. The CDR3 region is CSVEVGDRFLYNEQFF. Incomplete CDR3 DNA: TGCAGCGTTGAAGTTGGGGACAGGTTTCTCTACAATGAG.

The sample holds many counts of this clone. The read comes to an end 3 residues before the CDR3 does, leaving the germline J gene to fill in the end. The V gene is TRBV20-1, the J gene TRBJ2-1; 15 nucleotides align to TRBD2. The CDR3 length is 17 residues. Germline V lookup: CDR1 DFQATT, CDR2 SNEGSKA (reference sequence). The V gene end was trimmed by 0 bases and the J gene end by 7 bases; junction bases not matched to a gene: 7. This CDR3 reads CSARDWGTSGRRNEQFF. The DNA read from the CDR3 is TGCAGTGCTAGAGATTGGGGGACTAGCGGGAGGAGGAATGAG.

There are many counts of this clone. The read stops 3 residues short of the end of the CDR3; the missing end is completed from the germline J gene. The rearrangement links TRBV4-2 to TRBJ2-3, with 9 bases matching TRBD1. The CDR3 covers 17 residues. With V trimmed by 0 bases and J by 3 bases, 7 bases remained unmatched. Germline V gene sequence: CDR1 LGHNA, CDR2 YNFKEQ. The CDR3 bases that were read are TGTGCCAGCAGCCAAGAGGCTGGACAGGGGTGGACAGATACG. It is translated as CASSQEAGQGWTDT. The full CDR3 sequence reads CASSQEAGQGWTDTQYF.

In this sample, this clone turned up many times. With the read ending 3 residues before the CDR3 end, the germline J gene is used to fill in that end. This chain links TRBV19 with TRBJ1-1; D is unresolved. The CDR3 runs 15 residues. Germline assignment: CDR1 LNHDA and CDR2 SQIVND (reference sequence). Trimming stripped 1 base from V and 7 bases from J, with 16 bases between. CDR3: CASSIVRRSGIEAFF. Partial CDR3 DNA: TGTGCCAGTAGTATAGTCCGGCGATCGGGTATTGAA.

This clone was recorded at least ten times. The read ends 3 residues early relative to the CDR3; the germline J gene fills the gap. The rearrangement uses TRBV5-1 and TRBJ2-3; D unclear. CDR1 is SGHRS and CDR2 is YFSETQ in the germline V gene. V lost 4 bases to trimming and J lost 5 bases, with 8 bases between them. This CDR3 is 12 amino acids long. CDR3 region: CASSTSEDTQYF. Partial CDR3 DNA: TGCGCCAGCAGCACCTCAGAAGATACG.

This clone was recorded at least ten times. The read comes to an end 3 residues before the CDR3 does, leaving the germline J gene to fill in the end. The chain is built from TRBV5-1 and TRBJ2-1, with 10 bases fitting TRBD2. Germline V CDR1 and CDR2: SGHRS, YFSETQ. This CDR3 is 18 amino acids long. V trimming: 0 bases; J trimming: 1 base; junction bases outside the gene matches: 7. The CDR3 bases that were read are TGCGCCAGCAGCTTGGTAATCAAGACTAGCGGGTCCTACAATGAG. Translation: CASSLVIKTSGSYNE. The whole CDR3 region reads CASSLVIKTSGSYNEQFF. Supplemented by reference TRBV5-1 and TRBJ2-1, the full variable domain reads KAGVTQTPRYLIKTRGQQVTLSCSPISGHRSVSWYQQTPGQGLQFLFEYFSETQRNKGNFPGRFSGRQFSNSRSEMNVSTLELGDSALYLCASSLVIKTSGSYNEQFFGPGTRLTVL.

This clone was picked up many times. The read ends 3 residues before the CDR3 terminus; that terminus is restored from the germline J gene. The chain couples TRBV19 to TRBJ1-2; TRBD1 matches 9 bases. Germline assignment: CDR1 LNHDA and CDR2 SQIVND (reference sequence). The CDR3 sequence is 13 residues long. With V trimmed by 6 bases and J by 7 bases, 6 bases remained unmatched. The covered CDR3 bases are TGTGCCAGTAGGGGGGACAGGGAGACTGGC. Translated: CASRGDRETG. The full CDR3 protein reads CASRGDRETGYTF.

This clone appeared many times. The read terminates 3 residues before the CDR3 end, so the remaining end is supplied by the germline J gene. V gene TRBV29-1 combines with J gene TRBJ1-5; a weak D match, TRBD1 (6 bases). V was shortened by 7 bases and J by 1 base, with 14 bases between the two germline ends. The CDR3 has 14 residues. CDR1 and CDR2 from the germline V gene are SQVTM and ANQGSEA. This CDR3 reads CSAGGTISNQPQHF. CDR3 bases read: TGCAGCGCCGGTGGGACAATCAGCAATCAGCCC.

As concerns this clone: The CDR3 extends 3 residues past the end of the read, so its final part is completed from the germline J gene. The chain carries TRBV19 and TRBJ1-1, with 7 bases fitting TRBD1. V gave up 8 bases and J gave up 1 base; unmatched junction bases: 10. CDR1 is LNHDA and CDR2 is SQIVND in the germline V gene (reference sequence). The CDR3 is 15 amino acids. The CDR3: CASGPSTGWNTEAFF. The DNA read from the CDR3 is TGTGCCAGTGGCCCTTCGACAGGGTGGAACACTGAA.

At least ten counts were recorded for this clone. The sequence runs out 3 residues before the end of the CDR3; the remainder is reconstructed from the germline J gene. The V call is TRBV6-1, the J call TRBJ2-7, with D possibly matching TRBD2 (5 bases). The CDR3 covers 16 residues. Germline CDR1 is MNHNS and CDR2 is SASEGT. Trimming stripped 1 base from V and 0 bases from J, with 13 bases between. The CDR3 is CASSEERAAYSYEQYF. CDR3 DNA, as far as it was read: TGTGCCAGCAGTGAAGAGAGGGCAGCTTACTCCTACGAG.